The rows below give T cell receptor beta chains drawn from one sample of a study of blood T cell repertoires in COVID-19. Generated by immunoSEQ multiplex PCR, the TCRdb table keeps only in-frame clones and is missing some. The repertoire holds more than 150,000 clones, with approximately 87% as singletons. Sequencing was carried out using peripheral blood. These receptors originate from a woman between 65 and 79 years old with COVID-19, enrolled during active disease. Both conserved end residues are part of each CDR3. The D gene is left open where the match is weak.

v_call	d_call	j_call	cdr3_nt	cdr3_aa
TRBV24-1	TRBD1	TRBJ1-4	TGTGCCACCAGTGATTACAGGGGCCGGAGTGAAAAACTGTTTTTT	CATSDYRGRSEKLFF
TRBV28	TRBD1	TRBJ2-2	TGTGCCAGCAGAACAGGGGGCGGAATTGTACCCGGGGAGCTGTTTTTT	CASRTGGGIVPGELFF
TRBV28	.	TRBJ1-6	TGTGCCAGCAGTTTAACAGGGTTTACTTCCCTTAGCTCCTATAATTCACCCCTCCACTTT	CASSLTGFTSLSSYNSPLHF
TRBV18	TRBD2	TRBJ2-2	TGTGCCAGCTCACCAACTAGCGGGAGGGCGCGGACCGGGGAGCTGTTTTTT	CASSPTSGRARTGELFF
TRBV2	.	TRBJ2-1	TGTGCCAGCAGTGGTCTGACTTCGGGGTATCAGTTCTTC	CASSGLTSGYQFF
TRBV9	.	TRBJ2-6	TGTGCCAGCAGCCCTCCCTCTGGGGCCAACGTCCTGACTTTC	CASSPPSGANVLTF
TRBV12-5	.	TRBJ2-1	TGTGCTAGGACAGGGGACGCCCAGCGGGAGGTGTGTGAGCAGTTCTTC	CARTGDAQREVCEQFF
TRBV19	TRBD1	TRBJ2-1	TGTGCCAGTAGTACCAAACAGGGGTTGGATGAGCAGTTCTTC	CASSTKQGLDEQFF
TRBV13	.	TRBJ2-7	TGTGCCAGCAGCTTAGGTACGACAGAGTACTCCTACGAGCAGTACTTC	CASSLGTTEYSYEQYF
TRBV9	.	TRBJ2-1	TGTGCCAGCAGCCCAGATCGGACAGTTATCTACAATGAGCAGTTCTTC	CASSPDRTVIYNEQFF
TRBV4-2	.	TRBJ1-5	TGTGCCAGCAGCCAAGATATGAGAGGGAGTCAGCCCCAGCATTTT	CASSQDMRGSQPQHF
TRBV7-3	TRBD2	TRBJ2-2	TGTGCCAGCAGCCAGACTAGCACTGACACCGGGGAGCTGTTTTTT	CASSQTSTDTGELFF
TRBV6-4	.	TRBJ2-2	TGTGCCAGCAGCGTACAGGGCACCGGGGAGCTGTTTTTT	CASSVQGTGELFF
TRBV4-2	.	TRBJ1-6	TGTGCCAGCAGCCACCGAACAGAGACCCGATTGTTCCTCCACTTT	CASSHRTETRLFLHF
TRBV18	TRBD1	TRBJ1-2	TGTGCCAGCTCACTCGGGACAGAAGGGTATGGCTACACCTTC	CASSLGTEGYGYTF
TRBV27	.	TRBJ1-1	TGTGCCAGCAGTCCCTTAGACAGAGGTATGAACACTGAAGCTTTCTTT	CASSPLDRGMNTEAFF
TRBV11-2	.	TRBJ2-2	TGTGCCAGCAGCTCCGGACTGGTAAACACCGGGGAGCTGTTTTTT	CASSSGLVNTGELFF
TRBV20-1	.	TRBJ1-1	TGCATCACCCCGGGACAATATGAAGCTTTCTTT	CITPGQYEAFF